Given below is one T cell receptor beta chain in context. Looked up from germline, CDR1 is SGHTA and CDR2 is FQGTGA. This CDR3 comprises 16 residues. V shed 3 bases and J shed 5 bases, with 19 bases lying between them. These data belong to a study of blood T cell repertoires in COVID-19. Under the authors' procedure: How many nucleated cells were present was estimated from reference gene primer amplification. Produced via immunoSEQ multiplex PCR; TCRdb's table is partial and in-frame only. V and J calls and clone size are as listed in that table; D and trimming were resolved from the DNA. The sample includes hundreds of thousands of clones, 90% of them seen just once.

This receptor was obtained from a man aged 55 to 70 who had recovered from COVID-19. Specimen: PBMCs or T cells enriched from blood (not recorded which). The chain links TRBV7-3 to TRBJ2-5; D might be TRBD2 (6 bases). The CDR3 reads CASSFGGYDFEETQYF. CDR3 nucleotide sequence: TGTGCCAGCAGCTTTGGAGGGTATGATTTTGAGGAGACCCAGTACTTC.